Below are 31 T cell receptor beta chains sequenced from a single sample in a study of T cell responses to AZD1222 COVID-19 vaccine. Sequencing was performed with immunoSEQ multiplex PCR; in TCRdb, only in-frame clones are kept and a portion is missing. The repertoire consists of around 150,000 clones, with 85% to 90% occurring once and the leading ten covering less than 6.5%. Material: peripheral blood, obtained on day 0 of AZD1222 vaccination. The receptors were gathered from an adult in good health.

The DNA for the CDR3 is TGTGCCAGCAGTTCGTGGTCTGAAGCTTTCTTT. Translation: CASSSWSEAFF. The chain carries TRBV28 and TRBJ1-1; D is uncertain. Between the trimmed V and J ends, which lost 4 bases and 6 bases, there was a span of 6 bases. The germline CDR1 and CDR2 sequences are MDHEN and SYDVKM. The CDR3 consists of 11 residues.

The CDR3 DNA is TGTGCCAGCAGCCCGACTGAGAACACTGAAGCTTTCTTT. This encodes CASSPTENTEAFF. V is TRBV4-2 and J is TRBJ1-1; D is undetermined. The germline CDR1 and CDR2 sequences are LGHNA and YNFKEQ. CDR3 length equals 13 residues. Deletions cut 4 bases from V and 1 base from J, with 7 bases between.

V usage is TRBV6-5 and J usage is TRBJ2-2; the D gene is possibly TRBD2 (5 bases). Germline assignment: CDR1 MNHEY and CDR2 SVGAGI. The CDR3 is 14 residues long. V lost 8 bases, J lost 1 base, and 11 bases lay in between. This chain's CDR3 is CASGGGWNTGELFF. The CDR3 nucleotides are TGTGCCAGCGGCGGCGGGTGGAACACCGGGGAGCTGTTTTTT.

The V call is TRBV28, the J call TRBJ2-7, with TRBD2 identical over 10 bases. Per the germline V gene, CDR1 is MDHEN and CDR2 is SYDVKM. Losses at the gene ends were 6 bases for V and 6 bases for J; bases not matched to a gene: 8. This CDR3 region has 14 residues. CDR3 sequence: CASRDSGRRGEQYF. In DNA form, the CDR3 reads TGTGCCAGCAGAGATAGCGGGAGGAGAGGCGAGCAGTACTTC.

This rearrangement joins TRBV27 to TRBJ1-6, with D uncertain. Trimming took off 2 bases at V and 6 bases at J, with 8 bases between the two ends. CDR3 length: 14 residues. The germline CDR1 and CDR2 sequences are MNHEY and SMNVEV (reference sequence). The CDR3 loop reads CASSLGLPNSPLHF. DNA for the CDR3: TGTGCCAGCAGTTTAGGGCTTCCTAATTCACCCCTCCACTTT.

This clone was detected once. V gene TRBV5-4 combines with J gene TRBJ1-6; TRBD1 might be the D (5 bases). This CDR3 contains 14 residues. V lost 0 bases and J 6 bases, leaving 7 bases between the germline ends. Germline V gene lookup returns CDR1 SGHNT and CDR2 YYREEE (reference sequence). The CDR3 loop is CASSLAQANSPLHF. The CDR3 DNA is TGTGCCAGCAGCTTGGCACAGGCTAATTCACCCCTCCACTTT.

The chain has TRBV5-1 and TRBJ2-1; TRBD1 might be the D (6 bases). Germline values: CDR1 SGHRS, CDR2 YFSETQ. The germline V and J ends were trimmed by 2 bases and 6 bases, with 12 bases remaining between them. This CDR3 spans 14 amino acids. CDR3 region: CASSFTGTSNEQFF. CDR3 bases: TGCGCCAGCAGCTTTACCGGGACATCCAATGAGCAGTTCTTC.

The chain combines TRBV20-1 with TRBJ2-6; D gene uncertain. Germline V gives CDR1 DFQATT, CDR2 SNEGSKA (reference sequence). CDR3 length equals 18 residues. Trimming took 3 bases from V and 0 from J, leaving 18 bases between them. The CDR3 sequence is CSASVVKGPHSGANVLTF. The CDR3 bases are TGCAGTGCTAGTGTTGTAAAGGGTCCCCACTCTGGGGCCAACGTCCTGACTTTC.

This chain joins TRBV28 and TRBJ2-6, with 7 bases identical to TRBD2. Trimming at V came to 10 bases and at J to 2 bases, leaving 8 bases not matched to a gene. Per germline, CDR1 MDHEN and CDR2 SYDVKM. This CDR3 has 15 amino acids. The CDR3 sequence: CATHGGGTGANVLTF. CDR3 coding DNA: TGTGCCACCCATGGGGGGGGGACTGGGGCCAACGTCCTGACTTTC.

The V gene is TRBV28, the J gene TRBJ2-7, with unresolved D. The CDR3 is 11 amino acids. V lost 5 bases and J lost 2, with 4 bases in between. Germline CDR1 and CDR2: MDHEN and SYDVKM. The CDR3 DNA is TGTGCCAGCAGTGAGACCTACGAGCAGTACTTC. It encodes CASSETYEQYF.

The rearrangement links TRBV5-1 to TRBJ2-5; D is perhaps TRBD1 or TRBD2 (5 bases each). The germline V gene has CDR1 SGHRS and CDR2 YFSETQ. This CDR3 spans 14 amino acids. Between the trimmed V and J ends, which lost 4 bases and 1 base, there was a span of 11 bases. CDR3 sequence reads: CASSPGTFQETQYF. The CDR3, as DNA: TGCGCCAGCAGCCCCGGGACCTTCCAAGAGACCCAGTACTTC.

CDR3 residues: CASSRTLAGDTDTQYF. The DNA for the CDR3 is TGTGCCAGCAGCCGAACACTAGCGGGGGACACAGATACGCAGTATTTT. The chain recombines TRBV4-2 with TRBJ2-3; 11 bases align to TRBD2. This CDR3 spans 16 amino acids. Trimming at V came to 4 bases and at J to 2 bases, leaving 5 bases not matched to a gene. Germline CDR1 LGHNA, CDR2 YNFKEQ.

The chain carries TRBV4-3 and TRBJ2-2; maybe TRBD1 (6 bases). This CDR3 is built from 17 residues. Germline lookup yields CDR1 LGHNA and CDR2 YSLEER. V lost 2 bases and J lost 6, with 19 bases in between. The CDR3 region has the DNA TGCGCCAGCAGCCAACTCAGGGACATCCTCGGGTCCGGGGAGCTGTTTTTT. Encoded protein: CASSQLRDILGSGELFF.

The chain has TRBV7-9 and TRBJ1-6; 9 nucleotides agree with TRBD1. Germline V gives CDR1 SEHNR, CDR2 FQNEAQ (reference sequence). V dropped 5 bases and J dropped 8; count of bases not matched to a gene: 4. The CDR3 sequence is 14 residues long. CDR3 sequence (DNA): TGTGCCAGCAGCCTCGACAGGGGGGATTCACCCCTCCACTTT. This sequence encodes CASSLDRGDSPLHF.

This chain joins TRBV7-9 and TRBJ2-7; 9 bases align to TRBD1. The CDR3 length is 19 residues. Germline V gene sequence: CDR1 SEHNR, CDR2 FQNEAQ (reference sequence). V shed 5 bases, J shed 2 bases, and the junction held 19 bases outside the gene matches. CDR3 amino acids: CASSPSGQGRVGVAYEQYF. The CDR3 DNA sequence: TGTGCCAGCAGCCCCTCGGGACAGGGCCGAGTTGGGGTCGCCTACGAGCAGTACTTC.

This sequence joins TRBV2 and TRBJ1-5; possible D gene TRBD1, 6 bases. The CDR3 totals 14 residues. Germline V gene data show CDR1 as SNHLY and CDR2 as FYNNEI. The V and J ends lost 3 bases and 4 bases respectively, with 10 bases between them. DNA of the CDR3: TGTGCCAGCAGTGATGTCAGGGGAAATCAGCCCCAGCATTTT. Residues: CASSDVRGNQPQHF. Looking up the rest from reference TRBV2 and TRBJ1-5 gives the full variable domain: EPEVTQTPSHQVTQMGQEVILRCVPISNHLYFYWYRQILGQKVEFLVSFYNNEISEKSEIFDDQFSVERPDGSNFTLKIRSTKLEDSAMYFCASSDVRGNQPQHFGDGTRLSIL.

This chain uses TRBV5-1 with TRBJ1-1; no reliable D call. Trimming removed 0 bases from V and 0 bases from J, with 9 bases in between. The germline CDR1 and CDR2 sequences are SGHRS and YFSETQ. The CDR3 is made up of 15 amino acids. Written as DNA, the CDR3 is TGCGCCAGCAGCTTGGCCTTTGTGATGAACACTGAAGCTTTCTTT. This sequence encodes CASSLAFVMNTEAFF.

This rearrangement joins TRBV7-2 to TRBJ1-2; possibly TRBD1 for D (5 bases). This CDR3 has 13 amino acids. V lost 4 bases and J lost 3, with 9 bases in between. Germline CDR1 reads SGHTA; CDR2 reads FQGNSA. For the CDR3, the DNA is TGTGCCAGCAGCTCCGGGACTGACTATGGCTACACCTTC. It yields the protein CASSSGTDYGYTF.

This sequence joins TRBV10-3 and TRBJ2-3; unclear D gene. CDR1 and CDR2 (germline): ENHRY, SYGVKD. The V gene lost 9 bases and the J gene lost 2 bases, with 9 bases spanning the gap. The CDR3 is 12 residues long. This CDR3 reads CAIWAPTDTQYF. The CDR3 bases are TGTGCCATTTGGGCCCCCACAGATACGCAGTATTTT.

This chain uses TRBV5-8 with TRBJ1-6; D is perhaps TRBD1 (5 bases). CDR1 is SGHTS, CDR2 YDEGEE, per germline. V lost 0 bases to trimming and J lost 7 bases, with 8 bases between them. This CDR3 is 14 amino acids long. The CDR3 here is CASSLGGDNSPLHF. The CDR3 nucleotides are TGTGCCAGCAGCTTGGGAGGGGACAATTCACCCCTCCACTTT.

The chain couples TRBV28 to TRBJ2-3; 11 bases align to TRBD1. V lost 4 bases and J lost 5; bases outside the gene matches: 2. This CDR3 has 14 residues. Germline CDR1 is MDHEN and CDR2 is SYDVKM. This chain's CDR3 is CASSSGTGGDTQYF. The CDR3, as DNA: TGTGCCAGCAGTTCCGGGACAGGGGGAGATACGCAGTATTTT.

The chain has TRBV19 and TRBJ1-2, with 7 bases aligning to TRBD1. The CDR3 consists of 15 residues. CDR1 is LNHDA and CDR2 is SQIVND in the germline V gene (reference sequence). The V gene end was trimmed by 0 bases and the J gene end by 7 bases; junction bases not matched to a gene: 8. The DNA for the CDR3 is TGTGCCAGTAGTATAGACGGGACAGACCTGGGTGGCTACACCTTC. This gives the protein CASSIDGTDLGGYTF.

The CDR3 sequence is CASNLRDGYTEAFF. As DNA, the CDR3 is TGCGCCAGCAATCTCCGGGACGGGTACACTGAAGCTTTCTTT. The chain carries TRBV5-1 and TRBJ1-1; tentatively, D is TRBD1 (5 bases). V shed 6 bases and J shed 3 bases, with 15 bases lying between them. CDR3 length: 14 residues. CDR1 SGHRS and CDR2 YFSETQ come from the germline V gene.

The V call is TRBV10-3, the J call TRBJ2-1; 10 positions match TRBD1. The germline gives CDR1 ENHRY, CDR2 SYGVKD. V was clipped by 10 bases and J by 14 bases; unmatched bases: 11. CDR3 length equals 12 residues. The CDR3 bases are TGTGCCACCCGACAGGGGGCTATTGTCGAGTTCTTC. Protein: CATRQGAIVEFF.

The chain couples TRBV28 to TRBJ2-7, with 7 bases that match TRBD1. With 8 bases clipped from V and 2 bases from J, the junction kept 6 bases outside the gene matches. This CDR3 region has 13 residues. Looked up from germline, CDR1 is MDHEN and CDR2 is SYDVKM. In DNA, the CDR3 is TGTGCCAGCGCCGGGACAGCACCCTACGAGCAGTACTTC. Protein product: CASAGTAPYEQYF.

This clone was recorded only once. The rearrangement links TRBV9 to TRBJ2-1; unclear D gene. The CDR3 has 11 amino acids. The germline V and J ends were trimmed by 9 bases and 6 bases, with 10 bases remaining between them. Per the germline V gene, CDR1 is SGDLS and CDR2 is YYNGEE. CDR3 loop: CANTDCNEQFF. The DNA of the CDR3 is TGTGCCAACACCGACTGCAATGAGCAGTTCTTC.

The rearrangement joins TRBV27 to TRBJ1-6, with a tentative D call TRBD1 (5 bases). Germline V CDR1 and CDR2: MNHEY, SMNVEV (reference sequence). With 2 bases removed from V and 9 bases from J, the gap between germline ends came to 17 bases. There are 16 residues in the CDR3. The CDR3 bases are TGTGCCAGCAGTTTAGGGATAGTAGGGGCGGGTTCACCCCTCCACTTT. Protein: CASSLGIVGAGSPLHF.

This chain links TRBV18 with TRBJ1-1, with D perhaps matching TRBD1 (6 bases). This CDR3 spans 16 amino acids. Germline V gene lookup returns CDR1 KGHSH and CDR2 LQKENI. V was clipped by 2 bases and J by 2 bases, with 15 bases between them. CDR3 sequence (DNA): TGTGCCAGCTCACCAGACTTCGGCAGGGGTAACACTGAAGCTTTCTTT. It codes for CASSPDFGRGNTEAFF.

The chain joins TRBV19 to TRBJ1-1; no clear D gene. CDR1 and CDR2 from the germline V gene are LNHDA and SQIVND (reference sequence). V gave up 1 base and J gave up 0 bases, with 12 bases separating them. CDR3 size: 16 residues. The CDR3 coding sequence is TGTGCCAGTAGTATAGGAGCGCTGATACTGAACACTGAAGCTTTCTTT. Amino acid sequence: CASSIGALILNTEAFF.

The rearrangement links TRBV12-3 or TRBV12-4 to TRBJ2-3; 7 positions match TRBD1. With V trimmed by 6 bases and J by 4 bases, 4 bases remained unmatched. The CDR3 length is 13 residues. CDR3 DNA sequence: TGTGCCAGCAGCACAGGGGTTGCAGATACGCAGTATTTT. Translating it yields CASSTGVADTQYF.

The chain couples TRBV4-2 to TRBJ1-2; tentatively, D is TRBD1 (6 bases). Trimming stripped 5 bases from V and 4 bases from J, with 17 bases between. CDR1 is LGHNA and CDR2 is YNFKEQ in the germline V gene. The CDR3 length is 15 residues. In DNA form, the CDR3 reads TGTGCCAGCAGCGGGGGGCAGGGCCTGATCTATGGCTACACCTTC. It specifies CASSGGQGLIYGYTF.